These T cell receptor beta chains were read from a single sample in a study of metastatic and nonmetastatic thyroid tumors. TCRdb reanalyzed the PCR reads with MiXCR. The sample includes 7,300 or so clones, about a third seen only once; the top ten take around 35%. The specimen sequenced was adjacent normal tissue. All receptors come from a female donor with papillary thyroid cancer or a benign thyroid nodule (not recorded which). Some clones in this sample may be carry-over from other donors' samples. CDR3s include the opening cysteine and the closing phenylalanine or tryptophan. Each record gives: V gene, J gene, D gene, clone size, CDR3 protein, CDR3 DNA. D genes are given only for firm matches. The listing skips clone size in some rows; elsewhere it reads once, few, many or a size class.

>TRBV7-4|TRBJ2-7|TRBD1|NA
CASTPGTGAHYEQYF
TGTGCCAGCACCCCTGGGACAGGGGCCCACTACGAGCAGTACTTC
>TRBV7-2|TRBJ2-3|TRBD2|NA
CASSPSGGGGTDTQYF
TGTGCCAGCAGCCCTAGCGGGGGGGGTGGCACAGATACGCAGTATTTT
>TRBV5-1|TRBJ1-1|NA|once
CASSYDSTPEAFF
TGCGCCAGCAGCTACGACAGTACCCCTGAAGCTTTCTTT
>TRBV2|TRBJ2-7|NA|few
CASSGEVRKMGEQYF
TGTGCCAGCAGCGGAGAGGTCCGGAAAATGGGTGAGCAGTACTTC
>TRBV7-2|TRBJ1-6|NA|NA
CASSLVFGQNSPLHF
TGTGCCAGCAGCTTAGTTTTCGGACAGAATTCACCCCTCCACTTT
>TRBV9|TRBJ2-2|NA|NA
CASSTDRPTNTGELFF
TGTGCCAGCAGCACTGACAGGCCAACGAACACCGGGGAGCTGTTTTTT
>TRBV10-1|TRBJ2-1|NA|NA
CASSESQRAEQFF
TGCGCCAGCAGTGAGTCGCAGAGAGCTGAGCAGTTCTTC
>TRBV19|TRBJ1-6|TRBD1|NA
CASTGTVNNSPLHF
TGTGCCAGTACTGGGACAGTAAATAATTCACCCCTCCACTTT
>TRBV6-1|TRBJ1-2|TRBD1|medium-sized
CASSRSGGRGYTF
TGTGCCAGCAGTCGCTCAGGGGGAAGAGGCTACACCTTC
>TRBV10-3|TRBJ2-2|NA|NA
CAISEGGGSTGELFF
TGTGCCATCAGTGAAGGCGGAGGGAGCACCGGGGAGCTGTTTTTT
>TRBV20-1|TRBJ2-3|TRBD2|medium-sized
CSSNRGSGRSWADTQYF
TGCAGTTCGAATCGGGGTAGCGGGAGGTCTTGGGCAGATACGCAGTATTTT
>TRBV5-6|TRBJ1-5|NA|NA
CASSRAGTSWSNQPQHF
TGTGCCAGCAGCAGGGCCGGGACATCTTGGAGCAATCAGCCCCAGCATTTT
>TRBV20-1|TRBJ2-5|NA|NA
CSARVLGLGSRETQYF
TGCAGTGCTAGAGTATTGGGACTCGGGTCACGGGAGACCCAGTACTTC
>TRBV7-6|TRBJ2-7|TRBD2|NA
CASSLVFGGGPSYEQYF
TGTGCCAGCAGCTTAGTTTTCGGCGGGGGGCCCTCCTACGAGCAGTACTTC
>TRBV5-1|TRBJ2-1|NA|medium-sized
CASSLSGLVMGHEQFF
TGCGCCAGCAGCTTGAGCGGTCTAGTAATGGGTCATGAGCAGTTCTTC
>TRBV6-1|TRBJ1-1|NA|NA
CASSEARGLEAFF
TGTGCCAGCAGTGAAGCGAGGGGCCTGGAAGCTTTCTTT
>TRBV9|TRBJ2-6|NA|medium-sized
CASSDQGTGANVLTF
TGTGCCAGCAGCGACCAGGGGACTGGGGCCAACGTCCTGACTTTC
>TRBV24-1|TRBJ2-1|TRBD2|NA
CATSALLAGERSYNEQFF
TGTGCCACCAGTGCTTTACTAGCGGGAGAAAGATCCTACAATGAGCAGTTCTTC
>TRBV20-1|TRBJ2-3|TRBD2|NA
CGARLAGGPADTQYF
TGCGGTGCTAGACTAGCGGGAGGGCCGGCAGATACGCAGTATTTT
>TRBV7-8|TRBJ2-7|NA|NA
CASSLGWADYYEQYF
TGTGCCAGCAGCTTAGGATGGGCGGATTACTACGAGCAGTACTTC
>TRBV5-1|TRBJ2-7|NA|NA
CASREGASHEQYF
TGCGCCAGCAGGGAGGGGGCCTCCCACGAGCAGTACTTC
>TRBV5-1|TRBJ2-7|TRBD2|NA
CASSSSGSSNYEQYF
TGCGCCAGCAGCTCTAGCGGGAGCTCGAACTACGAGCAGTACTTC
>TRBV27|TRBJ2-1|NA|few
CASRLGSRNNEQFF
TGTGCCAGCAGATTAGGGTCCCGAAACAATGAGCAGTTCTTC
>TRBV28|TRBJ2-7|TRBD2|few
CASRRGRLAGWYEQYF
TGTGCCAGCAGACGAGGAAGACTAGCGGGATGGTACGAGCAGTACTTC
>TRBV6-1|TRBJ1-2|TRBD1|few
CASVRQGPYTF
TGTGCCAGCGTAAGACAGGGGCCCTACACCTTC
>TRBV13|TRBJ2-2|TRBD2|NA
CASSASGVACGGGTGELFF
TGTGCCAGCAGCGCCTCCGGGGTAGCGTGTGGGGGAGGGACCGGGGAGCTGTTTTTT
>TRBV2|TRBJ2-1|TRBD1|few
CASGLMTGGNEQFF
TGTGCCAGCGGCCTTATGACAGGGGGGAATGAGCAGTTCTTC
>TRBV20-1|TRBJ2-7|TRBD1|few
CSARDRAGGTYEQYF
TGCAGTGCTAGAGATAGGGCAGGGGGAACCTACGAGCAGTACTTC
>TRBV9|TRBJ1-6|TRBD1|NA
CASSLRDSHSPLHF
TGTGCCAGCAGCCTTAGGGACAGCCATTCACCCCTCCACTTT
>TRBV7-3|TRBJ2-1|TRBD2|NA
CASSLMGTSGVRVFNEQFF
TGTGCCAGCAGCTTAATGGGGACTAGCGGGGTGCGGGTCTTCAATGAGCAGTTCTTC
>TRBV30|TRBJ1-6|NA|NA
CAWTENYNSPLHF
TGTGCCTGGACAGAAAACTATAATTCACCCCTCCACTTT
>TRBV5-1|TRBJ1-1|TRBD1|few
CASSLSLTGSTEAFF
TGCGCCAGCAGCTTGTCCCTGACAGGGAGTACTGAAGCTTTCTTT
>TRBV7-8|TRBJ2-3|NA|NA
CASSLSTDTQYF
TGTGCCAGCAGCTTAAGTACAGATACGCAGTATTTT
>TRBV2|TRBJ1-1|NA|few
CASSTPGVGNTEAFF
TGTGCCAGCAGCACTCCGGGGGTAGGGAACACTGAAGCTTTCTTT
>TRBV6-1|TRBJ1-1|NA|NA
CARSGTGVFPGEACF
TGTGCCAGAAGTGGGACGGGTGTGTTCCCAGGGGAAGCTTGCTTT
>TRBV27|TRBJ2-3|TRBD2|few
CASSWGTSGKTDTQYF
TGTGCCAGCAGTTGGGGGACTAGCGGGAAAACAGATACGCAGTATTTT
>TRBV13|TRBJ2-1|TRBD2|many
CASSSGLAGGVVNEQFF
TGTGCCAGCAGCTCGGGACTAGCGGGAGGGGTTGTCAATGAGCAGTTCTTC
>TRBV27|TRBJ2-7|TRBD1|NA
CASSFRGRYEQYF
TGTGCCAGCAGTTTCAGGGGGCGATACGAGCAGTACTTC
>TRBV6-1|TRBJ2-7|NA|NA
CASRACPQIYEQYF
TGTGCCAGCAGGGCGTGTCCTCAAATTTACGAGCAGTACTTC
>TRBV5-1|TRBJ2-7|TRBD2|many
CASSSTSGGSNEQYF
TGCGCCAGCAGCTCGACTAGCGGAGGGTCGAACGAGCAGTACTTC
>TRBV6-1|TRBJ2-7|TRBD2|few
CASIRGVSYEQYF
TGTGCCAGCATCCGGGGGGTCTCCTACGAGCAGTACTTC
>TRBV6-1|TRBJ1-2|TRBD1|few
CASSLQGQGAGGYTF
TGTGCCAGCAGTCTTCAGGGACAGGGGGCGGGAGGCTACACCTTC